These 11 T cell receptor beta chains were all obtained from the same sample, sequenced in a study of blood T cell repertoires in COVID-19. Only in-frame clones appear in the TCRdb table, and some are missing; sequencing was by immunoSEQ multiplex PCR. The data show over 70,000 clones, around 90% seen once. The material sequenced was peripheral blood. These receptors were taken from a woman of 80 years or more with active or convalescent COVID-19.

The chain uses TRBV19 and TRBJ2-2; D remains ambiguous. The CDR3 covers 14 residues. Germline V gene sequence: CDR1 LNHDA, CDR2 SQIVND (reference sequence). The V end lost 6 bases, the J end lost 1 base, and 9 bases lay between the germline ends. The CDR3 is CASRFSRNTGELFF. DNA for the CDR3: TGTGCCAGTAGGTTCTCGAGGAACACCGGGGAGCTGTTTTTT.

The gene calls are TRBV4-3 and TRBJ2-1, with 7 nucleotides matching TRBD1. The germline V gene encodes CDR1 LGHNA and CDR2 YSLEER. The trim removed 4 bases at V and 4 bases at J, leaving 10 bases unmatched. The CDR3 consists of 16 residues. Written as DNA, the CDR3 is TGCGCCAGCAGCCTCAGCCGAGGGGGCCCGTACAATGAGCAGTTCTTC. It encodes CASSLSRGGPYNEQFF.

The chain combines TRBV6-5 with TRBJ2-3; 8 bases map to TRBD1. This CDR3 has 14 residues. Germline CDR1 is MNHEY and CDR2 is SVGAGI. The V gene end was trimmed by 2 bases and the J gene end by 5 bases; junction bases not matched to a gene: 3. The DNA for the CDR3 is TGTGCCAGCAGTTACCAGGGGGCCGGAGATACGCAGTATTTT. This gives the protein CASSYQGAGDTQYF.

The CDR3 DNA reads as TGTGCCAGCAGTTTTTCAGGGAAGTACGAGCAGTACTTC. This codes for CASSFSGKYEQYF. J is TRBJ2-7 and V is TRBV28; D perhaps matches TRBD1 (5 bases). Germline V gives CDR1 MDHEN, CDR2 SYDVKM. V lost 3 bases, J lost 4 bases, and 10 bases lay in between. The CDR3 is 13 amino acids.

V is TRBV7-2 and J is TRBJ2-7, with D maybe TRBD2 (7 bases). This CDR3 contains 17 residues. The V end was cut by 1 base, the J end by 2 bases, with 18 bases between. The germline V gene encodes CDR1 SGHTA and CDR2 FQGNSA. The DNA for the CDR3 is TGTGCCAGCAGCTTAGAGTTAGGGGGGGCATCTACCTACGAGCAGTACTTC. This translates into CASSLELGGASTYEQYF.

This chain connects TRBV9 to TRBJ2-7; TRBD1 aligns across 10 bases. The CDR3 runs to 15 residues. The trim removed 3 bases at V and 7 bases at J, leaving 10 bases unmatched. Germline CDR1 is SGDLS and CDR2 is YYNGEE. The CDR3 sequence: CASSALGQGSQEQYF. The DNA for the CDR3 is TGTGCCAGCAGCGCGTTGGGACAGGGGTCGCAAGAGCAGTACTTC.

V and J are TRBV10-1 and TRBJ1-2; D remains unclear. The CDR3 is 14 residues long. V shed 5 bases and J shed 4 bases, with 14 bases lying between them. Looked up from germline, CDR1 is WNHNN and CDR2 is SYGVQD (reference sequence). The CDR3 is CASSSGLGSYGYTF. The CDR3 nucleotides read TGCGCCAGCAGTTCCGGACTCGGATCCTATGGCTACACCTTC.

The chain joins TRBV27 to TRBJ2-1; 10 nucleotides match TRBD2. Germline loops: CDR1 MNHEY, CDR2 SMNVEV (reference sequence). The CDR3 covers 16 residues. The ends lost 2 bases at V and 8 bases at J; junction bases unmatched: 9. For the CDR3, the DNA is TGTGCCAGCAGTTTAGGTCTAGCGGGAGAAGGCCATGAGCAGTTCTTC. This sequence encodes CASSLGLAGEGHEQFF.

This clone was observed a few times. This chain uses TRBV6-4 with TRBJ1-2, with 9 bases that match TRBD1. The CDR3 is made up of 15 amino acids. The ends lost 5 bases at V and 3 bases at J; junction bases unmatched: 7. Per the germline V gene, CDR1 is MRHNA and CDR2 is SNTAGT. CDR3 amino acids: CASSPTGGWDYGYTF. The CDR3 DNA reads TGTGCCAGCAGTCCTACAGGGGGCTGGGACTATGGCTACACCTTC.

The chain carries TRBV6-2 or TRBV6-3 and TRBJ1-3; possibly TRBD1 for D (6 bases). This CDR3 has 16 amino acids. V lost 2 bases and J lost 2, with 13 bases in between. CDR1 and CDR2 (germline): MNHEY, SVGEGT. The chain's CDR3 is CASSYDGTLAGNTIYF. The CDR3 bases are TGTGCCAGCAGTTACGATGGGACACTTGCTGGAAACACCATATATTTT.

The chain carries TRBV28 and TRBJ2-1; the match to TRBD2 covers 12 bases. Germline V gene sequence: CDR1 MDHEN, CDR2 SYDVKM. The CDR3 runs to 18 residues. J was trimmed by 9 bases and V by 4 bases; bases with no gene match: 16. CDR3 loop: CASSYPAGLAGPSGEQFF. In nucleotides, the CDR3 is TGTGCCAGCAGTTACCCGGCAGGACTAGCGGGACCCTCAGGTGAGCAGTTCTTC.